The 18 T cell receptor beta chains below were found in one sample sequenced in a study of blood T cell repertoires in COVID-19. The protocol was immunoSEQ multiplex PCR, while the TCRdb copy is restricted to in-frame clones and leaves out a portion. The table shows 86,000 or so clones, with 82% occurring only once. The sample taken for sequencing was peripheral blood. These receptors were obtained from a woman of 80 years or more with acute or convalescent COVID-19.

The genes are TRBV9 and TRBJ1-1, with 7 bases aligning to TRBD1. Germline V gene lookup returns CDR1 SGDLS and CDR2 YYNGEE. Trimming at V came to 0 bases and at J to 3 bases, leaving 2 bases not matched to a gene. This CDR3 has 14 amino acids. The CDR3 is CASSVDRGDTEAFF. The DNA for the CDR3 is TGTGCCAGCAGCGTAGACAGGGGAGACACTGAAGCTTTCTTT.

The rearrangement joins TRBV5-1 to TRBJ1-1, with 7 bases that match TRBD1. J was trimmed by 7 bases and V by 4 bases; bases with no gene match: 10. The length of the CDR3 is 14 residues. CDR1 and CDR2 (germline): SGHRS, YFSETQ. This CDR3 is CASSAQTGYSEAFF. The DNA of the CDR3 is TGCGCCAGCAGCGCCCAGACAGGGTATAGTGAAGCTTTCTTT. The full variable domain, completed using reference TRBV5-1 and TRBJ1-1, is KAGVTQTPRYLIKTRGQQVTLSCSPISGHRSVSWYQQTPGQGLQFLFEYFSETQRNKGNFPGRFSGRQFSNSRSEMNVSTLELGDSALYLCASSAQTGYSEAFFGQGTRLTVV.

The V call is TRBV7-6, the J call TRBJ2-3, with TRBD1 matching 7 bases. Germline CDR1 SGHVS, CDR2 FNYEAQ. The J segment lost 0 bases and the V segment lost 7 bases, leaving 7 bases of the junction unmatched. CDR3 length equals 15 residues. The chain's CDR3 is CASTAGTESTDTQYF. The CDR3 nucleotides read TGTGCCAGCACCGCCGGGACAGAGAGCACAGATACGCAGTATTTT.

The chain combines TRBV11-2 with TRBJ2-7; D call uncertain. Trimming shortened V by 1 base and J by 0 bases, and 10 bases separated the two germline ends. CDR1 is SGHAT, CDR2 FQNNGV, per germline. The CDR3 is 15 residues long. Written as DNA, the CDR3 is TGTGCCAGCAGCTTAGCGTTTGGCCTCTCCTACGAGCAGTACTTC. This gives the protein CASSLAFGLSYEQYF.

The rearrangement uses TRBV4-2 and TRBJ2-5; D may be TRBD2 (5 bases). CDR1 and CDR2 from the germline V gene are LGHNA and YNFKEQ. The CDR3 loop spans 16 amino acids. V was clipped by 0 bases and J by 4 bases, with 15 bases between them. The CDR3 spells CASSQDRVSEGETQYF. CDR3 DNA sequence: TGTGCCAGCAGCCAAGATCGGGTGAGCGAGGGAGAGACCCAGTACTTC.

V and J are TRBV10-1 and TRBJ2-1, with a weak D call TRBD1 (5 bases). The CDR3 totals 13 residues. V was shortened by 10 bases and J by 0 bases, with 10 bases between the two germline ends. Germline lookup yields CDR1 WNHNN and CDR2 SYGVQD (reference sequence). This chain's CDR3 is CATSDSSYNEQFF. The CDR3, as DNA: TGCGCCACCTCAGACAGCTCCTACAATGAGCAGTTCTTC.

CDR3 loop: CASSPPGLAATGELFF. The CDR3 DNA reads as TGTGCCAGCAGTCCCCCGGGACTAGCCGCCACCGGGGAGCTGTTTTTT. This chain uses TRBV2 with TRBJ2-2, with TRBD2 identical over 9 bases. This CDR3 has 16 residues. Germline V gene lookup returns CDR1 SNHLY and CDR2 FYNNEI. The J segment lost 4 bases and the V segment lost 5 bases, leaving 8 bases of the junction unmatched.

The chain couples TRBV14 to TRBJ2-7; TRBD1 matches 7 bases. This CDR3 region has 16 residues. The germline V gene encodes CDR1 SGHDN and CDR2 FVKESK. V lost 4 bases to trimming and J lost 7 bases; unmatched junction nucleotides: 16. The CDR3 nucleotides are TGTGCCAGCAGCCGAGTAACCGGGACAGCGGACGGGGAGCAGTACTTC. Translation: CASSRVTGTADGEQYF. Full variable domain (rest looked up from reference TRBV14 and TRBJ2-7): EAGVTQFPSHSVIEKGQTVTLRCDPISGHDNLYWYRRVMGKEIKFLLHFVKESKQDESGMPNNRFLAERTGGTYSTLKVQPAELEDSGVYFCASSRVTGTADGEQYFGPGTRLTVT.

This clone was found once. The chain joins TRBV5-4 to TRBJ2-5, with unresolved D. CDR1 is SGHNT, CDR2 YYREEE, per germline (reference sequence). CDR3 length equals 15 residues. With 4 bases removed from V and 1 base from J, the gap between germline ends came to 14 bases. This chain's CDR3 is CASSTGSLGQETQYF. For the CDR3, the DNA is TGTGCCAGCAGCACCGGTTCCCTCGGCCAAGAGACCCAGTACTTC.

V gene TRBV6-6 combines with J gene TRBJ1-5, with unresolved D. The V and J ends lost 7 bases and 2 bases respectively, with 12 bases between them. The CDR3 has 14 amino acids. From germline, CDR1 is MNHNY and CDR2 SVGAGI (reference sequence). CDR3 sequence: CASIRGNGNQPQHF. CDR3 in DNA: TGTGCCAGCATCCGTGGCAACGGCAATCAGCCCCAGCATTTT.

The CDR3 loop reads CASSLLAGGHNEQFF. In DNA, the CDR3 is TGTGCCAGCAGTCTACTAGCGGGAGGACACAATGAGCAGTTCTTC. This chain connects TRBV28 to TRBJ2-1, with TRBD2 matching over 12 bases. With 5 bases clipped from V and 5 bases from J, the junction kept 4 bases outside the gene matches. The CDR3 is 15 residues long. Germline values: CDR1 MDHEN, CDR2 SYDVKM.

The chain joins TRBV21-1 to TRBJ2-7; TRBD2 was called by the table and not checked on the DNA. TRBV21-1 is annotated as a pseudogene. The CDR3 contains 14 residues. CDR3 loop: CASSKGKEKSEQYF. The CDR3 coding sequence is TGTGCCAGCAGCAAAGGGAAGGAGAAGAGCGAGCAGTACTTC.

The chain joins TRBV6-5 to TRBJ2-3; D possibly corresponds to TRBD1 (6 bases). Trimming shortened V by 6 bases and J by 2 bases, and 12 bases separated the two germline ends. The CDR3 sequence is 14 residues long. Germline V lookup: CDR1 MNHEY, CDR2 SVGAGI. CDR3 in DNA: TGTGCCAGCAGACGCGGACAGATCACAGATACGCAGTATTTT. The encoded protein is CASRRGQITDTQYF.

This clone was found once. V gene TRBV5-3 combines with J gene TRBJ1-4, with 7 bases identical to TRBD1. TRBV5-3 is an ORF for which the function is uncertain. The CDR3 has 15 residues. The V segment lost 2 bases and the J segment 7 bases; nucleotides outside the gene matches: 8. This CDR3 reads CARSFDWDSGEKLFF. In nucleotides, the CDR3 is TGTGCCAGAAGCTTTGACTGGGACAGTGGTGAAAAACTGTTTTTT.

V gene TRBV7-9 combines with J gene TRBJ1-1; D is unclear. The CDR3 length is 13 residues. V dropped 1 base and J dropped 4 bases, with 7 bases sitting between them. The germline CDR1 and CDR2 sequences are SEHNR and FQNEAQ (reference sequence). The CDR3 nucleotides read TGTGCCAGCAGCTTAGGTAGCCGCACTGAAGCTTTCTTT. It is translated as CASSLGSRTEAFF.

The chain uses TRBV7-2 and TRBJ2-3; D gene unclear. V lost 1 base, J lost 1 base, and 9 bases lay in between. Germline CDR1 and CDR2: SGHTA and FQGNSA. This CDR3 comprises 15 residues. This CDR3 reads CASSLGRPGTDTQYF. The CDR3 bases are TGTGCCAGCAGCTTAGGCCGTCCAGGCACAGATACGCAGTATTTT.

This clone was counted only a few times. The chain has TRBV19 and TRBJ2-3, with 14 bases matching TRBD2. Trimming took 11 bases from V and 4 from J; bases not matched to a gene: 11. There are 16 residues in the CDR3. Germline assignment: CDR1 LNHDA and CDR2 SQIVND (reference sequence). CDR3 coding DNA: TGTGCCTCCAGGACGGGACTAGCGGGAGTGGCAGATACGCAGTATTTT. Translated, it gives CASRTGLAGVADTQYF.

This clone turned up a few times. The chain links TRBV5-1 to TRBJ2-1; 12 nucleotides match TRBD2. The CDR3 consists of 15 residues. The germline gives CDR1 SGHRS, CDR2 YFSETQ. V lost 4 bases, J lost 10 bases, and 9 bases stayed unmatched. The CDR3 here is CASSESSGRAGEQFF. Here the CDR3 DNA reads TGCGCCAGCAGCGAATCTAGCGGGAGGGCCGGGGAGCAGTTCTTC.